The 32 T cell receptor beta chains given below trace back to one sample, sequenced in a study of blood T cell repertoires in COVID-19. TCRdb's copy holds only in-frame clones and misses some; the assay was immunoSEQ multiplex PCR. The table lists under 300,000 clones, approximately 83% of them singletons, with around a tenth in the top ten. Sequencing was done on a sample of peripheral blood. These receptors were taken from a woman between 45 and 65 years old who had recovered from COVID-19.

The chain links TRBV9 to TRBJ2-7, with 10 bases matching TRBD2. The CDR3 is 18 amino acids. Trimming at V came to 0 bases and at J to 5 bases, leaving 14 bases not matched to a gene. Germline assignment: CDR1 SGDLS and CDR2 YYNGEE. The chain's CDR3 is CASSVELAGVSLRHEQYF. As DNA, the CDR3 is TGTGCCAGCAGCGTAGAGCTAGCGGGAGTCTCTCTACGCCACGAGCAGTACTTC.

The V and J genes are TRBV19 and TRBJ2-1; 8 nucleotides align to TRBD2. Germline lookup yields CDR1 LNHDA and CDR2 SQIVND (reference sequence). The CDR3 is 14 amino acids. Trimming removed 7 bases from V and 6 bases from J; junction bases left unmatched: 8. DNA of the CDR3: TGTGCCAGTACGGGGGGGGCCCCCCCCAATGAGCAGTTCTTC. Protein sequence: CASTGGAPPNEQFF.

V and J are TRBV6-1 and TRBJ1-5; D gene unclear. Trimming stripped 2 bases from V and 1 base from J, with 12 bases between. Germline loops: CDR1 MNHNS, CDR2 SASEGT. This CDR3 has 16 amino acids. CDR3 DNA: TGTGCCAGCAGTGAATCGCAGGTTGGGAGCAATCAGCCCCAGCATTTT. Protein product: CASSESQVGSNQPQHF.

This rearrangement joins TRBV6-1 to TRBJ2-7; 7 bases map to TRBD1. Germline CDR1 is MNHNS and CDR2 is SASEGT. The CDR3 sequence is 14 residues long. Trimming took 0 bases from V and 7 from J; bases not matched to a gene: 6. The DNA of the CDR3 is TGTGCCAGCAGTGAAGCGTCAGGGGGTGGGGAGCAGTACTTC. Translating it yields CASSEASGGGEQYF.

There are a few counts of this clone. The chain couples TRBV30 to TRBJ1-5, with 7 bases aligning to TRBD1. V dropped 2 bases and J dropped 11; count of bases not matched to a gene: 3. CDR3 size: 11 residues. Germline lookup yields CDR1 GTSNPN and CDR2 SVGIG (reference sequence). The CDR3 sequence: CAWSTGTAQHF. CDR3 coding DNA: TGTGCCTGGAGTACAGGGACAGCCCAGCATTTT.

The chain links TRBV5-4 to TRBJ1-1; 7 bases agree with TRBD1. After removal of 1 base from V and 6 bases from J, the junction contained 3 bases not matched to a gene. The CDR3 totals 13 residues. CDR1 SGHNT and CDR2 YYREEE come from the germline V gene (reference sequence). CDR3 in DNA: TGTGCCAGCAGCTTGTTCACAGGGGCTGAAGCTTTCTTT. Encoded protein: CASSLFTGAEAFF.

V and J are TRBV27 and TRBJ1-1; 8 bases are shared with TRBD1. The CDR3 is 15 amino acids. V shed 2 bases, J shed 1 base, and the junction held 3 bases outside the gene matches. Looked up from germline, CDR1 is MNHEY and CDR2 is SMNVEV (reference sequence). DNA for the CDR3: TGTGCCAGCAGTTTAGGACAGGGTTGGAACACTGAAGCTTTCTTT. This codes for CASSLGQGWNTEAFF.

The chain employs TRBV7-2 and TRBJ2-1, with no clear D. This CDR3 is 11 amino acids long. Deletions cut 1 base from V and 13 bases from J, with 8 bases between. The germline CDR1 and CDR2 sequences are SGHTA and FQGNSA. The CDR3 is CASSLGASQFF. For the CDR3, the DNA is TGTGCCAGCAGCTTAGGGGCAAGTCAGTTCTTC.

This rearrangement joins TRBV20-1 to TRBJ2-6, with 12 nucleotides matching TRBD1. V shed 3 bases and J 0 bases; nucleotides not matched to a gene: 12. CDR3 length: 20 amino acids. Germline CDR1 reads DFQATT; CDR2 reads SNEGSKA (reference sequence). DNA for the CDR3: TGCAGTGCTAGTCGCCCGGGACAGGGGGCGATTAGCTCTGGGGCCAACGTCCTGACTTTC. Translated, it gives CSASRPGQGAISSGANVLTF.

This clone was detected a few times. This chain joins TRBV12-3 or TRBV12-4 and TRBJ1-5, with TRBD1 as a possible D gene (6 bases). The CDR3 loop spans 13 amino acids. V dropped 8 bases and J dropped 7 bases, with 15 bases sitting between them. The CDR3: CASARGAEQPQHF. CDR3 DNA: TGTGCCAGCGCCAGGGGCGCAGAACAGCCCCAGCATTTT.

The sample holds a few counts of this clone. The CDR3, as DNA: TGTGCCAGCAGCCCCCGGGGGGCTAATTCACCCCTCCACTTT. It codes for CASSPRGANSPLHF. J is TRBJ1-6 and V is TRBV6-5; D perhaps matches TRBD1 (6 bases). There are 14 residues in the CDR3. Looked up from germline, CDR1 is MNHEY and CDR2 is SVGAGI. Trimming took 6 bases from V and 6 from J, leaving 12 bases between them.

V is TRBV6-5 and J is TRBJ1-2; 12 bases align to TRBD1. CDR3 length: 14 amino acids. With V trimmed by 8 bases and J by 6 bases, 7 bases remained unmatched. The germline V gene has CDR1 MNHEY and CDR2 SVGAGI. This chain's CDR3 is CASGYGTGGNGYTF. The DNA for the CDR3 is TGTGCCAGCGGATACGGGACAGGGGGCAATGGCTACACCTTC.

The chain links TRBV19 to TRBJ1-2, with D maybe TRBD1 (6 bases). The CDR3 covers 13 residues. V gave up 3 bases and J gave up 6 bases, with 11 bases separating them. CDR1 is LNHDA and CDR2 is SQIVND in the germline V gene (reference sequence). DNA for the CDR3: TGTGCCAGTAGTATTGGGGGCATGGATGGCTACACCTTC. It specifies CASSIGGMDGYTF.

This clone was counted between two and nine times. The J gene is TRBJ1-5, the V gene TRBV19; TRBD1 might be the D (6 bases). CDR1 is LNHDA and CDR2 is SQIVND in the germline V gene (reference sequence). The V and J ends lost 6 bases and 1 base respectively, with 16 bases between them. This CDR3 is 16 amino acids long. CDR3 protein: CASRGPNGGSNQPQHF. The CDR3 DNA reads TGTGCCAGTAGGGGGCCAAATGGGGGCAGCAATCAGCCCCAGCATTTT.

V usage is TRBV5-4 and J usage is TRBJ2-7; maybe TRBD1 (6 bases). The length of the CDR3 is 13 residues. CDR1 and CDR2 (germline): SGHNT, YYREEE (reference sequence). The V end was cut by 4 bases, the J end by 3 bases, with 11 bases between. The DNA of the CDR3 is TGTGCCAGCAGCCCGGGACAAAACTACGAGCAGTACTTC. It codes for CASSPGQNYEQYF.

The genes are TRBV6-5 and TRBJ2-5; 12 nucleotides match TRBD2. V trimming: 0 bases; J trimming: 2 bases; junction bases outside the gene matches: 1. Germline CDR1 is MNHEY and CDR2 is SVGAGI. The CDR3 has 16 residues. CDR3 DNA sequence: TGTGCCAGCAGTTACTCAGGACTAGCGGGACAAGAGACCCAGTACTTC. It is translated as CASSYSGLAGQETQYF.

V usage is TRBV5-8 and J usage is TRBJ1-1; 9 nucleotides match TRBD1. CDR1 is SGHTS, CDR2 YDEGEE, per germline. CDR3 length equals 14 residues. The trim removed 3 bases at V and 1 base at J, leaving 1 base unmatched. The CDR3 sequence: CASSSGQGNTEAFF. In nucleotides, the CDR3 is TGTGCCAGCAGCTCGGGACAGGGGAACACTGAAGCTTTCTTT.

The chain uses TRBV19 and TRBJ2-3; D remains ambiguous. This CDR3 has 10 amino acids. Trimming stripped 11 bases from V and 11 bases from J, with 14 bases between. CDR1 LNHDA and CDR2 SQIVND come from the germline V gene (reference sequence). The CDR3 DNA is TGTGCCCCCTCCATGCGTGGGCAGTATTTT. Amino acids: CAPSMRGQYF.

This clone occurred once. J is TRBJ2-3 and V is TRBV7-9; D remains ambiguous. Between the trimmed V and J ends, which lost 2 bases and 3 bases, there was a span of 6 bases. Germline-derived CDR1 and CDR2 are SEHNR and FQNEAQ (reference sequence). The CDR3 loop spans 13 amino acids. The CDR3 DNA follows: TGTGCCAGCAGCTTAACCGGGACAGATACGCAGTATTTT. Protein sequence: CASSLTGTDTQYF.

The rearrangement uses TRBV30 and TRBJ1-6, with 9 bases that match TRBD1. J lost 7 bases, V lost 3 bases, and 7 bases had no gene match. Germline lookup yields CDR1 GTSNPN and CDR2 SVGIG (reference sequence). The CDR3 spans 15 residues. Written as DNA, the CDR3 is TGTGCCTGGAGAGCCACAGGACAGGGGAATTCACCCCTCCACTTT. Amino acid sequence: CAWRATGQGNSPLHF.

The CDR3, as DNA: TGTGCCAGCTCACCAACCTTGTCTCCGCGAGGTCCCGGGGAGCTGTTTTTT. Amino acids: CASSPTLSPRGPGELFF. The rearrangement uses TRBV18 and TRBJ2-2; D is undetermined. The CDR3 runs 17 residues. Trimming cost V 2 bases and J 6 bases, with 19 bases left between them. Germline V gives CDR1 KGHSH, CDR2 LQKENI.

The V and J genes are TRBV24-1 and TRBJ2-1; TRBD2 is a possible D gene (7 bases). Trimming left V 7 bases short and J 8 bases short, with 17 bases between. Germline CDR1 and CDR2: KGHDR and SFDVKD. This CDR3 region has 14 residues. CDR3 region: CATRQTGLGHEQFF. The CDR3 DNA sequence: TGTGCCACCAGACAGACAGGACTAGGACATGAGCAGTTCTTC.

The V gene is TRBV9, the J gene TRBJ2-7; TRBD2 matches at 8 bases. There are 15 residues in the CDR3. The germline CDR1 and CDR2 sequences are SGDLS and YYNGEE. V lost 0 bases, J lost 4 bases, and 6 bases stayed unmatched. In DNA, the CDR3 is TGTGCCAGCAGCGTAGAAGCGGGAGCCCGTTACGAGCAGTACTTC. This encodes CASSVEAGARYEQYF.

The chain joins TRBV27 to TRBJ1-1; 8 nucleotides line up with TRBD1. Germline V gene sequence: CDR1 MNHEY, CDR2 SMNVEV (reference sequence). The CDR3 covers 14 residues. After removal of 5 bases from V and 4 bases from J, the junction contained 6 bases not matched to a gene. The CDR3 DNA sequence: TGTGCCAGCAGTCCCCAGGGGGCTAGCACTGAAGCTTTCTTT. Amino acid sequence: CASSPQGASTEAFF.

The chain uses TRBV19 and TRBJ2-7, with TRBD1 identical over 10 bases. This CDR3 comprises 17 residues. CDR1 is LNHDA, CDR2 SQIVND, per germline (reference sequence). V gave up 6 bases and J gave up 4 bases; unmatched junction bases: 15. CDR3 in amino acids: CASSSSLRQGALYEQYF. The CDR3, as DNA: TGTGCCAGTAGCAGTTCATTAAGACAGGGGGCCTTATACGAGCAGTACTTC.

The J gene is TRBJ2-3, the V gene TRBV19; TRBD2 agrees at 9 bases. The germline V gene encodes CDR1 LNHDA and CDR2 SQIVND (reference sequence). The CDR3 is made up of 14 amino acids. V lost 7 bases to trimming and J lost 4 bases; unmatched junction nucleotides: 6. CDR3 coding DNA: TGTGCCAGTACCCGCGGGAGGGTGCCAGATACGCAGTATTTT. Protein product: CASTRGRVPDTQYF.

The genes are TRBV5-4 and TRBJ2-5, with 10 nucleotides matching TRBD2. The V gene end was trimmed by 1 base and the J gene end by 2 bases; junction bases not matched to a gene: 2. From germline, CDR1 is SGHNT and CDR2 YYREEE (reference sequence). CDR3 length: 15 amino acids. The CDR3 region is CASSLLLAGQETQYF. For the CDR3, the DNA is TGTGCCAGCAGCTTGCTACTAGCGGGGCAAGAGACCCAGTACTTC.

On this clone itself: Germline is not matched at one junction end, which may reflect a read error. The chain employs TRBV20-1 and TRBJ1-4, with TRBD1 as a possible D gene (5 bases). There are 11 residues in the CDR3. Germline V lookup: CDR1 DFQATT, CDR2 SNEGSKA (reference sequence). The CDR3 DNA follows: TGCAGTGCTAGAGACCGACAGCTCATGTCTTTT. Translation gives CSARDRQLMSF.

The chain employs TRBV28 and TRBJ2-1, with 13 bases identical to TRBD2. The CDR3 runs 17 residues. Trimming removed 6 bases from V and 4 bases from J; junction bases left unmatched: 9. CDR1 and CDR2 from the germline V gene are MDHEN and SYDVKM. Here the CDR3 reads CASSPWTSGSLYNEQFF. The CDR3 DNA is TGTGCCAGCAGCCCTTGGACTAGCGGGAGTTTGTACAATGAGCAGTTCTTC.

This clone appeared once. The chain employs TRBV29-1 and TRBJ1-1; D remains unclear. Germline V lookup: CDR1 SQVTM, CDR2 ANQGSEA. Trimming took off 8 bases at V and 1 base at J, with 14 bases between the two ends. The CDR3 is 13 amino acids. The CDR3: CSSRHSTNTEAFF. The CDR3 DNA reads TGCAGCTCCAGACACTCTACGAACACTGAAGCTTTCTTT.

This chain joins TRBV24-1 and TRBJ1-2; no firm D call. Trimming stripped 5 bases from V and 3 bases from J, with 15 bases between. CDR1 and CDR2 from the germline V gene are KGHDR and SFDVKD. CDR3 length: 15 residues. CDR3 sequence: CATSVPAPGHYGYTF. DNA for the CDR3: TGTGCCACCAGTGTTCCTGCCCCGGGTCACTATGGCTACACCTTC.

A few counts support this clone. The CDR3 DNA reads TGTGCCATCGGTTGCGAGGGCTGTGGCTACACCTTC. Its protein product is CAIGCEGCGYTF. The chain uses TRBV10-3 and TRBJ1-2; D remains unclear. Between the trimmed V and J ends, which lost 8 bases and 7 bases, there was a span of 14 bases. The CDR3 is 12 residues long. CDR1 ENHRY and CDR2 SYGVKD come from the germline V gene.